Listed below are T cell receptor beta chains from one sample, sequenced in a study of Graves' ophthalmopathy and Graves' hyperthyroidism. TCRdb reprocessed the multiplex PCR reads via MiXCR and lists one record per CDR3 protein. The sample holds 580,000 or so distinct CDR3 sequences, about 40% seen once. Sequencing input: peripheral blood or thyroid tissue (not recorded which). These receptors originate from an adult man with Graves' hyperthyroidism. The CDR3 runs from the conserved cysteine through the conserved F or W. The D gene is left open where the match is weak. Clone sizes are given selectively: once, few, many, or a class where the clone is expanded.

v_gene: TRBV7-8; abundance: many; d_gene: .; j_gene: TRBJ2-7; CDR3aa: CASSSHPQGGVEQYF; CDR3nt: TGTGCCAGCAGCTCACACCCACAGGGGGGGGTTGAGCAGTACTTC
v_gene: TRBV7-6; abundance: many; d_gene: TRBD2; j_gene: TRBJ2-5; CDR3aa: CASSLATSGSLGETQYF; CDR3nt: TGTGCCAGCAGCTTAGCGACTAGCGGGAGTCTAGGAGAGACCCAGTACTTC
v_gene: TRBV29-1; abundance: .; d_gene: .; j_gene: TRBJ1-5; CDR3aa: CSVAGGADNQPQHF; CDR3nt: TGCAGCGTTGCGGGAGGGGCGGACAATCAGCCCCAGCATTTT
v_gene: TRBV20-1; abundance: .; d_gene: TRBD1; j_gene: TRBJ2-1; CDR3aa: CSASLGTGGNEQFF; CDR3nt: TGCAGTGCTAGTCTCGGGACAGGTGGAAATGAGCAGTTCTTC
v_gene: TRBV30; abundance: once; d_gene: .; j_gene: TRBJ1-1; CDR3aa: CAWRFRPRDTEAFF; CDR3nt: TGTGCCTGGAGGTTTAGGCCGCGGGACACTGAAGCTTTCTTT
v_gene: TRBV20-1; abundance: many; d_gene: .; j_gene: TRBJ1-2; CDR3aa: CSARDRPYGYTF; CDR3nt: TGCAGTGCTAGAGATCGTCCCTATGGCTACACCTTC
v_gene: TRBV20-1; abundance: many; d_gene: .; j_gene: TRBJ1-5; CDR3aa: CSAFDSNQPQHF; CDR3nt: TGCAGTGCCTTCGACAGCAATCAGCCCCAGCATTTT
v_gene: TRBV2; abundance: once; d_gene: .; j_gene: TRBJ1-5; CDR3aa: CASTGAVYGNQSQHF; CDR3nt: TGTGCCAGCACCGGGGCAGTGTATGGCAATCAGTCCCAGCATTTT
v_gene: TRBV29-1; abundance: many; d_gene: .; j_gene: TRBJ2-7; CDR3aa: CSVRQDPSTYEQYF; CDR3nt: TGCAGCGTTCGACAGGATCCTTCCACCTACGAGCAGTACTTC
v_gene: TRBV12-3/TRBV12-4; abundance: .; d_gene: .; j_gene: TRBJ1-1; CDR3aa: CASSLLVGSATEAFF; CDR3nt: TGTGCCAGCAGTTTATTAGTGGGGTCGGCCACTGAAGCTTTCTTT
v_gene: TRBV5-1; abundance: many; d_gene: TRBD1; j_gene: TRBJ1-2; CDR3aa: CASSGGDRVYYGYTF; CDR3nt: TGCGCCAGCAGCGGAGGGGACAGAGTGTACTATGGCTACACCTTC
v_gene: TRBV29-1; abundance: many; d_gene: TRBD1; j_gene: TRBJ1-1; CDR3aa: CSATSQGRYTEAFF; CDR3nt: TGCAGCGCTACCTCACAGGGGCGGTACACTGAAGCTTTCTTT
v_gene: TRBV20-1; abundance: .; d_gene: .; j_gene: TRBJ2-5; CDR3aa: CSAPRGAEADTQYF; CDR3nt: TGCAGTGCTCCCAGGGGGGCTGAGGCAGATACGCAGTACTTC
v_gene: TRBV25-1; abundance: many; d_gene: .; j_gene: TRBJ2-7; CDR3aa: CASSEGGPSYEQYF; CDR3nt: TGTGCCAGCAGTGAGGGGGGACCCTCCTACGAGCAGTACTTC
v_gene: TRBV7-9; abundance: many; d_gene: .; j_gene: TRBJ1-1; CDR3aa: CASSLSRGTEAFF; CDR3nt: TGTGCTAGCAGCTTATCAAGGGGAACTGAAGCTTTCTTT
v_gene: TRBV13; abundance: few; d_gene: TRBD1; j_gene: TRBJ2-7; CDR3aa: CASSNTGTGNEQYF; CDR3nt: TGTGCCAGCAGCAACACCGGGACAGGGAACGAGCAGTACTTC
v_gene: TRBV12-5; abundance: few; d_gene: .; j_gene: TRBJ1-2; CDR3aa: CASGLYPLGGYTF; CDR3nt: TGTGCTAGTGGTTTGTACCCCCTGGGGGGCTACACCTTC
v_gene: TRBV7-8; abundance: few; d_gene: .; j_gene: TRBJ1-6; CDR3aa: CASSWANSPLHF; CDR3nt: TGTGCCAGCAGTTGGGCTAATTCACCCCTCCACTTT
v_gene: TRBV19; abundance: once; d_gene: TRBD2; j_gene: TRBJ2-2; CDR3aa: CASSIGGGRTGELFF; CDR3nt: TGTGCCAGTAGTATCGGCGGGGGGCGGACCGGGGAGCTGTTTTTT
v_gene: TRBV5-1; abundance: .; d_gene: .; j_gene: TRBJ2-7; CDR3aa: CASSLDAGADHEQYF; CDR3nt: TGCGCCAGCAGCTTGGACGCAGGGGCAGACCACGAGCAGTACTTC
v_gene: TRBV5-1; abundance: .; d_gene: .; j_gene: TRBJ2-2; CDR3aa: CASSNRGDLTGELFF; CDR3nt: TGCGCCAGCAGTAACCGGGGAGACCTCACCGGGGAGCTGTTTTTT
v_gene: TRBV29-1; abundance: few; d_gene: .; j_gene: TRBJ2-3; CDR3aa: CSVEFALHMSTDTQYF; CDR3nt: TGCAGCGTTGAATTTGCGTTGCACATGAGCACAGATACGCAGTATTTT
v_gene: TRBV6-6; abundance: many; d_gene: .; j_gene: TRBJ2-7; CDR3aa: CASSPIPYEQYF; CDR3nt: TGTGCCAGCAGCCCAATCCCCTACGAGCAGTACTTC
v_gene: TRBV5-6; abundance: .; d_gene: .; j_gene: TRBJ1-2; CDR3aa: CASSRNGYGYTF; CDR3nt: TGTGCCAGCAGCCGGAACGGTTATGGCTACACCTTC
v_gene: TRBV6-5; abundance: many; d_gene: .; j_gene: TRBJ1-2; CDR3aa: CASSSSDGYGYTF; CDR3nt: TGTGCCAGCAGTTCCTCGGACGGGTATGGCTACACCTTC
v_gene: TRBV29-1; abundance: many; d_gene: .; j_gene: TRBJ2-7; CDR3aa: CSVGQTSSYEQYF; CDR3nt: TGCAGCGTCGGACAGACGAGCTCCTACGAGCAGTACTTC
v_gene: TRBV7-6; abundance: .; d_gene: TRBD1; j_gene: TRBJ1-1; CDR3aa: CASSSSRTGGLRNTEAFF; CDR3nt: TGTGCCAGCAGCTCCTCCAGGACAGGGGGGTTGAGGAACACTGAAGCTTTCTTT
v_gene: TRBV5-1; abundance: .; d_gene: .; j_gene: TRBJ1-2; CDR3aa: CASSLAGTPNYGYTF; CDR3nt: TGCGCCAGCAGCTTGGCCGGGACACCAAACTATGGCTACACCTTC
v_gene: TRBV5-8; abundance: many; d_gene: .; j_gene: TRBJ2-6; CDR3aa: CASSLDGGSGANVLTF; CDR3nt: TGTGCCAGCAGCTTGGATGGTGGCTCTGGGGCCAACGTCCTGACTTTC
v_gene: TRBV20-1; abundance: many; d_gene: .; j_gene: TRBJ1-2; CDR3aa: CSARVGGANRYGYTF; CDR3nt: TGCAGTGCTAGAGTGGGGGGGGCTAATCGCTATGGCTACACCTTC
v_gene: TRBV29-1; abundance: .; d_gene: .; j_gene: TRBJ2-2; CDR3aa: CSVEDLPGELFF; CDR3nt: TGCAGCGTTGAAGATCTGCCAGGGGAGCTGTTTTTT
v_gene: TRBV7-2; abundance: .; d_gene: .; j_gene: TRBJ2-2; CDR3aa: CASKWADNRPNYTGELFF; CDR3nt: TGTGCCAGCAAATGGGCCGACAACCGTCCGAATTACACCGGGGAGCTGTTTTTT
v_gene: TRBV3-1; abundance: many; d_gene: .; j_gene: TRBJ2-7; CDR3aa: CASSQKDEQYF; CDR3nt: TGTGCCAGCAGCCAGAAGGACGAGCAGTACTTC
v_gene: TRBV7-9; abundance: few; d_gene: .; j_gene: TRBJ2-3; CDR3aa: CASSPLVADTQYF; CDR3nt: TGTGCCAGCAGCCCTCTCGTAGCCGATACGCAGTATTTT
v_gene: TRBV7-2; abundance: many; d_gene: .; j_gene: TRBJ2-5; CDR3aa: CASSLNLAHRETQYF; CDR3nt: TGTGCCAGCAGCCTAAACTTAGCACATAGGGAGACCCAGTACTTC
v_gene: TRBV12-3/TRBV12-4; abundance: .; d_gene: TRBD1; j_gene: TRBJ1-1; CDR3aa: CASRHPDRAMKRIPEAFF; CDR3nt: TGTGCCAGCAGACATCCAGACAGGGCGATGAAAAGGATCCCTGAAGCTTTCTTT
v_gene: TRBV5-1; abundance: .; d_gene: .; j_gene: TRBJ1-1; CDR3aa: CASRIDSSEITNTEAFF; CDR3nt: TGCGCCAGCAGGATTGACAGCAGTGAAATCACGAACACTGAAGCTTTCTTT
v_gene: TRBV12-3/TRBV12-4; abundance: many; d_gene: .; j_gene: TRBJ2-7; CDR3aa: CASSLLNYYEQYF; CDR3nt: TGTGCCAGCAGTTTATTGAACTACTACGAGCAGTACTTC
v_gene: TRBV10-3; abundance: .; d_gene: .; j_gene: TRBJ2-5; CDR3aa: CASSDPGGGTGETQYF; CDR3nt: TGTGCCAGCAGTGACCCCGGGGGCGGGACCGGAGAGACCCAGTACTTC
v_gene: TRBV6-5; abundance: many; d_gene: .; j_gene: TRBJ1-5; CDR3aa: CASSYMGEQPQHF; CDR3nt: TGTGCCAGCAGTTACATGGGGGAGCAGCCCCAGCATTTT
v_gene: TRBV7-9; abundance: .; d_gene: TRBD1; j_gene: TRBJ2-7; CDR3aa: CASSFRDRATYEQYF; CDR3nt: TGTGCCAGCAGCTTCCGGGACAGGGCTACCTACGAGCAGTACTTC
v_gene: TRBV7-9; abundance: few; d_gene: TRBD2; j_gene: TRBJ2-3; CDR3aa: CASSLGGGASDTQYF; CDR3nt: TGTGCCAGCAGCTTAGGCGGGGGGGCTTCAGATACGCAGTATTTT
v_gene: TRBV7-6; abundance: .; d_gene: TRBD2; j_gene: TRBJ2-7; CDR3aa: CASSLWSGTASYNEQYF; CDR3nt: TGTGCCAGCAGCTTATGGAGCGGGACGGCCTCCTACAATGAGCAGTACTTC
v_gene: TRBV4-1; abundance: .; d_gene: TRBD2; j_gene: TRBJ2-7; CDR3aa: CASSQDEAGASYEQYF; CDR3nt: TGTGCCAGCAGCCAAGATGAAGCGGGAGCGTCCTACGAGCAGTACTTC
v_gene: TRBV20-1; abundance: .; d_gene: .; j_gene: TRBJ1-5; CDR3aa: CSARSIQGHSNQPQHF; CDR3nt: TGCAGTGCCCGGTCTATACAGGGACACAGCAATCAGCCCCAGCATTTT
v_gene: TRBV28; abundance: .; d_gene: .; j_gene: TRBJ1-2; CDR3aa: CASSLGDGFYTF; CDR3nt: TGTGCCAGCAGTTTAGGGGACGGTTTCTACACCTTC
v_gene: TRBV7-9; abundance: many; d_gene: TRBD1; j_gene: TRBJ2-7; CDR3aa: CASSLTGQGASYEQYF; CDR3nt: TGTGCCAGCAGCTTAACCGGACAGGGGGCCTCATACGAGCAGTACTTC
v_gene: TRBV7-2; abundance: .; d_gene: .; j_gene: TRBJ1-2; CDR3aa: CASSLSVGGAHRYTF; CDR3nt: TGTGCCAGCAGTTTATCCGTTGGGGGGGCCCATCGCTACACCTTC
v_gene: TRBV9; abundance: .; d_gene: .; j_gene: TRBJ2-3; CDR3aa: CASSPTQVGTDTQYF; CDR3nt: TGTGCCAGCAGCCCTACGCAGGTGGGCACAGATACGCAGTATTTT
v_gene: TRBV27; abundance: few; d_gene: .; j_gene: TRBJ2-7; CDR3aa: CASSPLLTPYEQYF; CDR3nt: TGTGCCAGCAGCCCTCTTTTGACCCCCTACGAGCAGTACTTC
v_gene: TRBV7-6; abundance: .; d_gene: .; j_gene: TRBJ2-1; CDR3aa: CASSLDDGQFF; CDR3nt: TGTGCCAGCAGCTTAGATGACGGGCAGTTCTTC
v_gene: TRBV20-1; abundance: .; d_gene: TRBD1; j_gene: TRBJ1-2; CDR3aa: CSASEGKGAYSGGYTF; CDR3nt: TGCAGTGCTAGTGAAGGAAAGGGGGCGTATTCGGGTGGCTACACCTTC
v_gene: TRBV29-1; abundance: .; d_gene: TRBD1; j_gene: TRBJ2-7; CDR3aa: CSVDRGLYEQYF; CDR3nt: TGCAGCGTCGACAGGGGGCTCTACGAGCAGTACTTC
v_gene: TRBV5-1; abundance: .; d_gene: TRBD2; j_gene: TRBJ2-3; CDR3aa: CASSLSGGGLSTDTQYF; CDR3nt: TGTGCCAGCAGCTTGTCTGGCGGGGGGCTATCCACAGATACGCAGTATTTT
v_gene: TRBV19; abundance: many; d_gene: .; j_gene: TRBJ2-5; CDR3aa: CASSQQLQETQYF; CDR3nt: TGTGCCAGTAGTCAACAGTTGCAAGAGACCCAGTACTTC